The source of this TCR beta chain is a study of CD8+ T cells in alopecia areata. Points from the study as a whole: An increase in clonality over normal scalp was evident in lesional scalp, especially alopecia totalis/universalis.

As part of sample collection, lesional scalp punch biopsies and peripheral blood were taken from alopecia areata patients. Sorting separated CD4+ and CD8+ T cells out of PBMCs. This clone was counted only a few times. Its antigen is undetermined. RNA, once extracted, was reverse transcribed into cDNA for use as the sequencing template. Assay used: immunoSEQ multiplex PCR; TCRdb lists only in-frame clones, some missing. Found here are roughly 60,000 clones, around 40% of them singletons; the top ten hold roughly 50%. Germline-derived CDR1 and CDR2 are SQVTM and ANQGSEA. The CDR3 totals 14 residues. V lost 6 bases to trimming and J lost 2 bases, with 16 bases between them.

The chain joins TRBV29-1 to TRBJ1-2; D possibly corresponds to TRBD1 (6 bases). Sequencing used NKG2D-low CD8+ T cells sorted from blood. This receptor was identified in a human donor with alopecia areata. CDR3 sequence: CSVEQQGINYGYTF. As DNA, the CDR3 is TGCAGCGTCGAACAACAGGGTATCAACTATGGCTACACCTTC.